This TCR beta chain was documented in a study of a mutant IDH1 vaccine in newly diagnosed glioma. Whole-study context: Vaccine dosing followed radiotherapy by 4-6 weeks, or accompanied temozolomide cycles.

Generated by immunoSEQ multiplex PCR, the TCRdb table keeps only in-frame clones and is missing some. The top ten clones hold more than 4% of a sample with approximately 52,000 clones, 70% to 85% of them seen once. Turning to this clone: Its specificity is not known.

Noted time point: week 47, end of study. The vaccine gave 300 ug of a 20-mer mutant IDH1 peptide subcutaneously per dose. The TCR sequence derives from a woman between 40 and 55 years old with glioma. Some clones in this sample may be carry-over from other donors' samples. The sample was PBMCs, taken from a glioma patient whose treatment included an IDH1 peptide vaccine.

The CDR3 sequence: CASSLTGFITF. CDR3 DNA sequence: TGCGCCAGCAGCTTGACAGGTTTCATCACCTTC. The chain recombines TRBV5-1 with TRBJ1-2; D might be TRBD1 (5 bases). V shed 1 base and J shed 13 bases, with 11 bases lying between them. Germline CDR1 is SGHRS and CDR2 is YFSETQ. The CDR3 contains 11 residues.